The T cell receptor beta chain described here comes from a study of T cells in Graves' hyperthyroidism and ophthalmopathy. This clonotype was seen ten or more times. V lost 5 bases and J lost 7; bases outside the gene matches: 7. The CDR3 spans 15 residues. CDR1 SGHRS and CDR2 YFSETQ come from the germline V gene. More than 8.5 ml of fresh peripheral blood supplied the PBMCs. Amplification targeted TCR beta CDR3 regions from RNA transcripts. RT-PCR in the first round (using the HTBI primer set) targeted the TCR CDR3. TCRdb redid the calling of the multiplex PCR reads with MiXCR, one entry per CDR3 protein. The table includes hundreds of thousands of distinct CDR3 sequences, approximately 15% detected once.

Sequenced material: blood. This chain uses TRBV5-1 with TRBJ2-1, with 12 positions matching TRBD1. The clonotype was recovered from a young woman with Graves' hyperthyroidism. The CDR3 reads CASRIGTGGHNEQFF. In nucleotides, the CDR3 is TGCGCCAGCAGGATCGGGACAGGGGGCCATAATGAGCAGTTCTTC.